This TCR beta chain was recorded in a study of shared T cell receptors in the human thymus. Sequencing was performed with immunoSEQ multiplex PCR; in TCRdb, only in-frame clones are kept and a portion is missing. There are roughly 700,000 clones in the sample; 88% occur only once, and 0.0085% to 0.012% lies in the top ten. Per the germline V gene, CDR1 is SGHKS and CDR2 is YYEKEE (reference sequence). V was clipped by 0 bases and J by 3 bases, with 25 bases between them. This CDR3 spans 19 amino acids. A further study also used this sample, focusing on human thymus T cells. That work adds: Thymus specimens were resections from corrective heart surgery.

This clonotype was obtained from a boy under two years old with a congenital heart defect. The V call is TRBV5-5, the J call TRBJ2-7, with D uncertain. Sample: thymocytes. The CDR3 bases are TGTGCCAGCAGCTTGGGGTCAGGCTCCCTCACCCTTGTCATCTACGAGCAGTACTTC. Protein: CASSLGSGSLTLVIYEQYF.